This TCR beta chain was sequenced during a study of blood T cell repertoires in COVID-19. The wider study: Nucleic acid was either cDNA or gDNA, and it came from T cells, B-cell-depleted T cells, or PBMCs.

V gave up 7 bases and J gave up 0 bases; unmatched junction bases: 6. Germline CDR1 reads SGHRS; CDR2 reads YFSETQ. The CDR3 is 15 residues long. Per the original data handling: Amplification of reference gene primers provided the estimated nucleated cell counts. The protocol was immunoSEQ multiplex PCR, while the TCRdb copy is restricted to in-frame clones and leaves out a portion. Clone size and the V and J calls come from that table; the DNA yielded D and trimming. The sample has approximately 280,000 clones, 89% seen once. The V and J genes are TRBV5-1 and TRBJ2-1; TRBD2 matches at 8 bases. The clonotype was recovered from a woman aged 55 to 70 with acute or convalescent COVID-19. Input material: peripheral blood. In nucleotides, the CDR3 is TGCGCCAGCGGGCAGCGGGGGACCTCCTACAATGAGCAGTTCTTC. It yields the protein CASGQRGTSYNEQFF.